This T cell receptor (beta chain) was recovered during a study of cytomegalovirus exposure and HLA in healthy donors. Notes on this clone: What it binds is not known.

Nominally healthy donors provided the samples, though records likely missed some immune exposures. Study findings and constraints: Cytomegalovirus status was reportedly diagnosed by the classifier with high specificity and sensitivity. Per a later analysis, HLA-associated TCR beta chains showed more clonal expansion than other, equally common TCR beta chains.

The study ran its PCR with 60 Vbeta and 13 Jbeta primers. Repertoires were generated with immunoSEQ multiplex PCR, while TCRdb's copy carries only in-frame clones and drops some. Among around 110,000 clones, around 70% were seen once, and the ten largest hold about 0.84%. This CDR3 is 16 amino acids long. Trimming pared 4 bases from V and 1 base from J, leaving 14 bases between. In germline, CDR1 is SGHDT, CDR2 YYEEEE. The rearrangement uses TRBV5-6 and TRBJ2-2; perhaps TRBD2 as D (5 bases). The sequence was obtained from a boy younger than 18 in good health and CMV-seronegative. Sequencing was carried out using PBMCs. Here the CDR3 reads CASSLLGLMNTGELFF. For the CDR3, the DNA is TGTGCCAGCAGCCTTCTTGGACTGATGAACACCGGGGAGCTGTTTTTT.